This T cell receptor (beta chain) was obtained from a study of T cell changes during pregnancy in multiple sclerosis. This table comes from immunoSEQ multiplex PCR, and its TCRdb copy is limited to in-frame clones, with some not included. The sample has tens of thousands of clones; nearly 95% are singletons. The receptor comes from a female donor in good health, enrolled as a control in a pregnancy study. Specimen: peripheral blood, collected after pregnancy.

This CDR3 reads CASSFVDRGSGYTF. For the CDR3, the DNA is TGTGCCAGCAGCTTTGTTGACAGGGGGTCGGGCTACACCTTC. V gene TRBV5-6 combines with J gene TRBJ1-2, with 9 bases identical to TRBD1. CDR1 is SGHDT and CDR2 is YYEEEE in the germline V gene. CDR3 length: 14 residues. Trimming cost V 2 bases and J 8 bases; bases outside gene matches: 7.